The TCR beta chain described here comes from a study of OX40 agonist ivuxolimab in advanced cancers. Study in general: Patients were treated with ivuxolimab, an agonistic anti-OX40 (CD134) antibody. Partial responses, seen in three patients, involved one hepatocellular carcinoma and two cutaneous melanomas.

This clone was found once. TCRdb's copy holds only in-frame clones and misses some; the assay was immunoSEQ multiplex PCR. Counted here are under 90,000 clones, roughly 91% occurring once; the ten biggest clones make up 14%. From germline, CDR1 is SGHVS and CDR2 FNYEAQ. The V end was cut by 5 bases, the J end by 2 bases, with 16 bases between. The CDR3 is 17 amino acids. This chain connects TRBV7-6 to TRBJ1-6; possibly TRBD1 for D (5 bases). This sequence was found in an adult with an advanced solid tumor such as melanoma, head and neck, liver or kidney cancer. The starting material was CD4+ or CD8+ T cells sorted from blood, obtained in a trial of the OX40 agonist ivuxolimab. CDR3 DNA sequence: TGTGCCAGCAGCCCCGTGGAGGGGAGGGCCTATAATTCACCCCTCCACTTT. This encodes CASSPVEGRAYNSPLHF.